Listed below are T cell receptor beta chains from one sample, sequenced in a study of siplizumab effects on memory and regulatory T cells. Repertoires were generated with immunoSEQ multiplex PCR, while TCRdb's copy carries only in-frame clones and drops some. Of fewer than 60,000 clones in the sample, nearly 95% were seen once. The specimen was CD8+ T cells sorted from blood. Source of these receptors: a human donor in good health. CDR3s leave out the opening cysteine and the closing phenylalanine or tryptophan.

TRBV19	TRBJ2-7	ASRTSGTGHYEQY
TRBV15	TRBJ2-6	ATSRVAVVASSGANVLT
TRBV15	TRBJ2-6	ATSRDRDFPGANVLT
TRBV10-1	TRBJ2-1	ASSDPPGDGNEQF
TRBV9	TRBJ1-3	ASSVEKESSGNTIY
TRBV7-8	TRBJ1-3	ASSLVGRDTIY
TRBV5-8	TRBJ1-1	ASSHGGQALPEAF
TRBV9	TRBJ2-5	ASSVGQETQY
TRBV15	TRBJ2-3	ATSRDPGGSKDTQY
TRBV28	TRBJ2-2	ASSFWHQNTGELF
TRBV19	TRBJ1-1	ASSIGEGTEAF
TRBV4-1	TRBJ2-4	ASSQWPENIQY
TRBV25-1	TRBJ1-1	ASSENNEAF
TRBV5-4	TRBJ2-1	ASSPGTGGNEQF
TRBV19	TRBJ2-2	ASSLSGGQGTGELF
TRBV5-5	TRBJ2-7	ASSQGQGGYEQY
TRBV13	TRBJ2-7	ASSAKPGLGDYEQY
TRBV28	TRBJ2-4	ASSFRLAKNIQY
TRBV11-2	TRBJ2-5	ASSQKTRLVHSQETQY
TRBV28	TRBJ1-2	ASSGGTGHYGYT
TRBV7-9	TRBJ2-1	ASSLAEENEQF
TRBV6-1	TRBJ2-3	ASSERASGSWTDTQY
TRBV6-5	TRBJ2-7	ASSLPWDRAYEQY
TRBV9	TRBJ2-1	ASSVDDTLYNEQF
TRBV28	TRBJ2-1	ASTPARGYHEQF
TRBV7-2	TRBJ1-5	ASSLGTGSQPQH
TRBV6-5	TRBJ2-2	ASSLAGPFGELF
TRBV7-2	TRBJ2-3	ASSLRERGTDTQY
TRBV5-1	TRBJ2-3	ASSPTSGSTDTQY
TRBV7-8	TRBJ1-5	ASSPRPQH
TRBV5-4	TRBJ2-7	ASSPRDRTYEQY
TRBV6-5	TRBJ2-7	ASSETPSYEQY
TRBV21-1	TRBJ2-7	ASSPPQTAGVVHEQY
TRBV27	TRBJ2-7	ASSPRTQNPYEQY
TRBV27	TRBJ1-5	ASWTGGGGNQPQH
TRBV7-2	TRBJ2-3	ASSPLIGTQY
TRBV19	TRBJ2-5	ASSIGGQTQETQY
TRBV5-1	TRBJ2-7	ASKGVGRGFRHEQY
TRBV27	TRBJ1-1	ASSLGLLNTEAF
TRBV7-9	TRBJ2-3	ASSLGLAGEDLDTQY
TRBV12-5	TRBJ2-7	ASGFDLTYEQY
TRBV6-5	TRBJ1-1	ASSYYSGKNTEAF